The entry below gives a single T cell receptor (beta chain) sequence along with its context. The sample belongs to a study of blood T cell repertoires in COVID-19. The CDR3 spans 14 residues. CDR1 and CDR2 (germline): SGHRS, YFSETQ. V was cut by 1 base and J by 0 bases, with 6 bases left in between. Original handling: Estimation of nucleated cell counts was performed using reference gene primer amplification. Some clones are missing from TCRdb's copy, which holds only in-frame ones; the method was immunoSEQ multiplex PCR. The V and J calls and the clone size are those of that table, but D and trimming were determined from the DNA. Altogether some 180,000 clones are present, around 84% being singletons, with the ten largest covering about 3.3%.

Sequenced: PBMCs or T cells enriched from blood (not recorded which). The TCR comes from a woman in her twenties or thirties who had been exposed to COVID-19. The rearrangement joins TRBV5-1 to TRBJ2-3, with unresolved D. In nucleotides, the CDR3 is TGCGCCAGCAGCTTGCCAGTTAGCACAGATACGCAGTATTTT. The encoded protein is CASSLPVSTDTQYF.